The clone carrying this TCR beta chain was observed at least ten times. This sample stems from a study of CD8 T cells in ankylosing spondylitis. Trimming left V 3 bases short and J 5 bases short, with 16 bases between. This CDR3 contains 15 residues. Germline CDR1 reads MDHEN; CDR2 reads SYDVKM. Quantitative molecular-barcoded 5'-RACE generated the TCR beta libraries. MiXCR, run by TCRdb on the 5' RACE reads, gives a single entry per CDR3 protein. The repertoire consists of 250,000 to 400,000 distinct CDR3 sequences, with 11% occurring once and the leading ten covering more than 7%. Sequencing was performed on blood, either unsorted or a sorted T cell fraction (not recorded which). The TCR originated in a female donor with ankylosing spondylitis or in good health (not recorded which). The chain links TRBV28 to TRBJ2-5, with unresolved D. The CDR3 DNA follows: TGTGCCAGCAGTTTTACGGGCAGCGTTTTGGAGACCCAGTACTTC. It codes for CASSFTGSVLETQYF.